The clone carrying this TCR beta chain was seen many times. As to time point: newly diagnosed GD, antithyroid drugs for less than 3 months. RNA from PBMCs was the source of the TCR library. The V end was cut by 7 bases, the J end by 2 bases, with 9 bases between. The CDR3 loop spans 12 amino acids. These data belong to a study of regulatory T cells in long-lasting Graves disease. Library construction for TCR beta used iRepertoire HTBI primers and Arm-PCR of CDR3 regions. TCRdb independently ran MiXCR on the multiplex PCR reads; one entry per CDR3 protein. The data contain a few hundred thousand distinct CDR3 sequences, around 19% of them singletons. The data were also submitted as part of a second study, on T cells in Graves' hyperthyroidism and ophthalmopathy.

This TCR came from a woman in her thirties with Graves disease. Sequencing was performed on peripheral blood mononuclear cells (PBMCs), taken at new diagnosis, from a patient treated with antithyroid drugs. V is TRBV12-3 or TRBV12-4 and J is TRBJ2-7; unclear D gene. CDR3 residues: CASTGNTYEQYF. The CDR3 DNA sequence: TGTGCCAGCACAGGCAATACCTACGAGCAGTACTTC.